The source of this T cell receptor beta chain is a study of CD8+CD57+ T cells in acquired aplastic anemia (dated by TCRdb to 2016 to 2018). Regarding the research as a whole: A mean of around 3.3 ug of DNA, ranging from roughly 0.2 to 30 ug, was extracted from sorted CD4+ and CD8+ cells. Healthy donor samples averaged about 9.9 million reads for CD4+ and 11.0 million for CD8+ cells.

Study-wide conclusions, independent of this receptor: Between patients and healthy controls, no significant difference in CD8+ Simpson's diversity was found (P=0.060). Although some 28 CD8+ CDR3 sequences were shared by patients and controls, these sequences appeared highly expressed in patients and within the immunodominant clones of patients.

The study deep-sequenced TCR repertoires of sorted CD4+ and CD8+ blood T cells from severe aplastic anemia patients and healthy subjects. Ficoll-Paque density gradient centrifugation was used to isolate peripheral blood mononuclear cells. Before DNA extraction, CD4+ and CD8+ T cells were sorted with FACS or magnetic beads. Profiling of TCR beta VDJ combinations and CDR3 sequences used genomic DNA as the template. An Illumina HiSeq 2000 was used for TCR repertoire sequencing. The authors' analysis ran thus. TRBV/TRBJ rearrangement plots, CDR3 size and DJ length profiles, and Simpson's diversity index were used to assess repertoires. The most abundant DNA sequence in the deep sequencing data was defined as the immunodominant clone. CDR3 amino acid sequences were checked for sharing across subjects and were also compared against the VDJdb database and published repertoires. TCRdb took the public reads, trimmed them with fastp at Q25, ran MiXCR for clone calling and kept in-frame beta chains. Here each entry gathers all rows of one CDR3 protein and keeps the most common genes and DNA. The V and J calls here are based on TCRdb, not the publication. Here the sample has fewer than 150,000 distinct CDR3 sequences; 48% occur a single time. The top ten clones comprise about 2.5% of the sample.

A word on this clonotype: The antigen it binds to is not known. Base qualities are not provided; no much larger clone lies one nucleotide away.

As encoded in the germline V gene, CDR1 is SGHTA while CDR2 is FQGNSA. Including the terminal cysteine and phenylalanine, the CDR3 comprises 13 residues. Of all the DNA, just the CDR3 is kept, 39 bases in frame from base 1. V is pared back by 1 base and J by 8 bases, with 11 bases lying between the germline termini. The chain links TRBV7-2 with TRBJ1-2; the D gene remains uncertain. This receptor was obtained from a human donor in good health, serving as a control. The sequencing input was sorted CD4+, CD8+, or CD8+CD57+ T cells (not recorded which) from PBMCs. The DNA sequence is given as TGTGCCAGCAGCTTAGTAGGTCTGGAGGGCTACACCTTC. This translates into CASSLVGLEGYTF.